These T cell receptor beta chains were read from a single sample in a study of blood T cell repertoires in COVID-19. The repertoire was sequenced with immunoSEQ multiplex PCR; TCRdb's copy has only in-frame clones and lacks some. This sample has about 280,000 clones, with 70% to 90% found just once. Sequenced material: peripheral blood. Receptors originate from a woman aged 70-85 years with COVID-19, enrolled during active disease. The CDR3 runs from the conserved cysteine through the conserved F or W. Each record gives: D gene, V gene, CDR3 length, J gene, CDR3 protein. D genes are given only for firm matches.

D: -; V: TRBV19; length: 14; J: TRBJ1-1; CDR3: CASRSLIGGPEAFF
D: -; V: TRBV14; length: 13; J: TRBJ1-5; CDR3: CASSQDGGQPQHF
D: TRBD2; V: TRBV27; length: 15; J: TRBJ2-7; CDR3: CASSLKRGVPYEQYF
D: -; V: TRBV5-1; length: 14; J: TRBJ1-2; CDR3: CASSLYRANYGYTF
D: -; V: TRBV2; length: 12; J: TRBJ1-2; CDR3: CATSLSIGGYTF
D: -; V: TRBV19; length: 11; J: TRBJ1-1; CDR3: CASSSPGEAFF
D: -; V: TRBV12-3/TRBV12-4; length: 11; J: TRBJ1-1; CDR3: CASSRTVEAFF
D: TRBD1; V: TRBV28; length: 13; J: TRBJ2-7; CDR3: CASSLGQGYEQYF
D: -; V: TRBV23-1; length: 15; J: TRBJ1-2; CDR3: CASSYSTRGPGGYTF
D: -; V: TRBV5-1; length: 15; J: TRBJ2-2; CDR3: CASSLAGLYTGELFF
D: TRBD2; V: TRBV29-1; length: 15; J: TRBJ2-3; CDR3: CSVAGLADSTDTQYF
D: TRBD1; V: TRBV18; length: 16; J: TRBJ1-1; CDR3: CASTPTWGQGETEAFF
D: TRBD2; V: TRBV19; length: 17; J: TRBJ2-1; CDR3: CASSIQLAGGLDNEQFF
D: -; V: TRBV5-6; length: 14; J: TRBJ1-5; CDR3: CASSSHTGYQPQHF
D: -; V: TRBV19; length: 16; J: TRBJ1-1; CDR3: CASIEGRGRRRTEAFF
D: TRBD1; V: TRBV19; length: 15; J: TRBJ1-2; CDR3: CASSIGTGALDGYTF
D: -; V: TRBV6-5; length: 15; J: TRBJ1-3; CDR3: CASSYNRDSGNTIYF
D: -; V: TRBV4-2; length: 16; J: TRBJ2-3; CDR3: CASSQEGAGYTDTQYF
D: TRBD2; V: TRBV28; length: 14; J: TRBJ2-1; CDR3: CASSFLAGLNEQFF
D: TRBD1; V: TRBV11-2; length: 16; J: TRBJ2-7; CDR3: CASSLQRTGTSYEQYF
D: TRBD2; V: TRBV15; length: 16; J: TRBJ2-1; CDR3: CATSPEAGGLGNEQFF
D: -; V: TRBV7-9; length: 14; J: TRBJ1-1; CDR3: CASGKVAGDTEAFF
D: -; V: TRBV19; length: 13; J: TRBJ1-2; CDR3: CASSISREGGYTF
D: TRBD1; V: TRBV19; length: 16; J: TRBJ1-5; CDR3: CASSIGRGRFSQPQHF
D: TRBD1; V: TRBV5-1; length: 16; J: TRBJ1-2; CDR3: CASSQNLGQGASGYTF
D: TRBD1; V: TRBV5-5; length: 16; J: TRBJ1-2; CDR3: CASSLEWGQGNYGYTF
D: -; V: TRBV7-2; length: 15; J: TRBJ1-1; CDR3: CASSPRLSMNTEAFF
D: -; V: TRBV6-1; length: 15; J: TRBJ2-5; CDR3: CASSEAWRQQETQYF
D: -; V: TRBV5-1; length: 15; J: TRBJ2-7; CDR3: CASSLQASLSYEQYF
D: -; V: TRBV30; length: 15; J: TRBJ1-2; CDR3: CAWSVSGASNYGYTF
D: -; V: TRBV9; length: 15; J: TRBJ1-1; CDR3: CASSVGGVGVTEAFF
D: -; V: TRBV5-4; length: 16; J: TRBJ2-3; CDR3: CASSSTRGSGTDTQYF
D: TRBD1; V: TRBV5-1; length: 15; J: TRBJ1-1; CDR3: CASSPQTGMKTEAFF
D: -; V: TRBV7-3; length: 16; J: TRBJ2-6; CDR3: CASSGRNRAGANVLTF
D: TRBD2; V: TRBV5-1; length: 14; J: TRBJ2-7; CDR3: CASRETSGAYEQYF
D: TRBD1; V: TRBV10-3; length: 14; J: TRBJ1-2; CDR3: CAITVQGPSGGYTF
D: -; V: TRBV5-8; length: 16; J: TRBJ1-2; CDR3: CASSITPIGSNYGYTF
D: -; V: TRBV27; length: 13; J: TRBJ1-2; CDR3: CASSLTANYGYTF
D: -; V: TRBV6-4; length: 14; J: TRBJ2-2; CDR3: CASSETGITGELFF
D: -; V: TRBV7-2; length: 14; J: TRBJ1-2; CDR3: CASSLFPRSGGYTF